A single sample gave rise to the 28 T cell receptor beta chains below, sequenced in a study of blood T cell repertoires in COVID-19 (dated by TCRdb to the early 2020s). The receptor library was made with the immunoSEQ multiplex PCR assay. Imported from immuneACCESS, the table was reduced by TCRdb to in-frame sequences with V and J called. These copies leave out some clones; in studies compared against another copy, an unresolved V gene accounts for under half, and the cause of the remainder is not known. This sample comprises 70,000 to 80,000 clones, 82% of them detected only once. 12% to 15% of the sample is in the top ten clones. Specimen: peripheral blood. The receptors were sampled from a woman of 80 years or more with acute or convalescent COVID-19.

The chain is built from TRBV5-4 and TRBJ2-1; D gene ambiguous. The germline gives CDR1 SGHNT, CDR2 YYREEE (reference sequence). CDR3 size: 12 residues. V lost 2 bases and J lost 9, with 9 bases in between. CDR3: CASSLTRGEQFF. The CDR3 region has the DNA TGTGCCAGCAGCTTAACTCGCGGTGAGCAGTTCTTC. The variable domain in full, completed from reference TRBV5-4 and TRBJ2-1, reads ETGVTQSPTHLIKTRGQQVTLRCSSQSGHNTVSWYQQALGQGPQFIFQYYREEENGRGNFPPRFSGLQFPNYSSELNVNALELDDSALYLCASSLTRGEQFFGPGTRLTVL.

The J gene is TRBJ2-5, the V gene TRBV6-4, with 9 bases aligning to TRBD2. CDR1 is MRHNA, CDR2 SNTAGT, per germline. The CDR3 spans 16 residues. J lost 2 bases, V lost 3 bases, and 7 bases had no gene match. This CDR3 is CASSDSGGRVQETQYF. The CDR3 DNA is TGTGCCAGCAGTGATTCAGGCGGGAGGGTACAAGAGACCCAGTACTTC.

The chain recombines TRBV7-9 with TRBJ2-5; 7 bases are shared with TRBD2. This CDR3 has 15 residues. Germline trimming cut 5 bases from V and 1 base from J; bases unmatched to any gene: 7. Germline V gene sequence: CDR1 SEHNR, CDR2 FQNEAQ (reference sequence). For the CDR3, the DNA is TGTGCCAGCAGCCCCTCCGGGACTACCCAAGAGACCCAGTACTTC. It yields the protein CASSPSGTTQETQYF.

The V and J genes are TRBV4-3 and TRBJ2-2, with D perhaps matching TRBD2 (5 bases). Germline lookup yields CDR1 LGHNA and CDR2 YSLEER. CDR3 size: 14 residues. Trimming stripped 0 bases from V and 6 bases from J, with 8 bases between. The CDR3 region is CASSQDGSPGELFF. In DNA, the CDR3 is TGCGCCAGCAGCCAAGATGGGAGTCCCGGGGAGCTGTTTTTT.

The chain recombines TRBV15 with TRBJ1-5; 11 bases agree with TRBD1. This CDR3 comprises 16 residues. CDR1 LNHNV and CDR2 YYDKDF come from the germline V gene (reference sequence). V was pared by 0 bases and J by 6 bases, with 4 bases of the junction left unmatched. The chain's CDR3 is CATSREAGTGGQPQHF. The CDR3 nucleotides are TGTGCCACCAGCAGAGAAGCCGGGACAGGGGGTCAGCCCCAGCATTTT.

The CDR3 DNA is TGTGCCAGCAGCTCCTCGACTAGTAGCCACGAGCAGTACTTC. Protein product: CASSSSTSSHEQYF. The chain has TRBV13 and TRBJ2-7, with D maybe TRBD2 (6 bases). Germline values: CDR1 PRHDT, CDR2 FYEKMQ (reference sequence). The CDR3 has 14 residues. Trimming took off 4 bases at V and 5 bases at J, with 15 bases between the two ends.

J is TRBJ2-1 and V is TRBV3-1 (or the pseudogene TRBV3-2), with 9 bases identical to TRBD2. Germline V gene lookup returns CDR1 LGHDT and CDR2 YNNKEL (reference sequence). The ends lost 1 base at V and 2 bases at J; junction bases unmatched: 6. The CDR3 sequence is 17 residues long. In nucleotides, the CDR3 is TGTGCCAGCAGCCAAGGCCCCGGGACTAGCCCCTACAATGAGCAGTTCTTC. Translating it yields CASSQGPGTSPYNEQFF.

This clone was counted a single time. The chain combines TRBV7-2 with TRBJ2-7; weak D call: TRBD2 (7 bases). V dropped 5 bases and J dropped 3 bases, with 23 bases sitting between them. CDR1 is SGHTA and CDR2 is FQGNSA in the germline V gene. The CDR3 spans 17 residues. CDR3 region: CASSLGRGRGAGYEQYF. In DNA, the CDR3 is TGTGCCAGCAGCCTAGGTCGGGGTCGGGGGGCCGGCTACGAGCAGTACTTC.

This clone was seen a single time. The chain joins TRBV6-6 to TRBJ2-1, with 8 nucleotides matching TRBD2. CDR1 is MNHNY and CDR2 is SVGAGI in the germline V gene (reference sequence). Trimming at V came to 5 bases and at J to 8 bases, leaving 20 bases not matched to a gene. This CDR3 has 18 residues. The CDR3 DNA reads as TGTGCCAGCAGTCCACCTCCGTTCAGTAGCGGGACCGGCTATGAGCAGTTCTTC. As protein: CASSPPPFSSGTGYEQFF.

The CDR3 DNA follows: TGTGCCAGCAGAGAGAACTATGGCTACACCTTC. Its protein is CASRENYGYTF. The chain recombines TRBV28 with TRBJ1-2; D is unclear. Deletions cut 6 bases from V and 2 bases from J, with 4 bases between. Per the germline V gene, CDR1 is MDHEN and CDR2 is SYDVKM. The CDR3 has 11 amino acids.

V gene TRBV19 combines with J gene TRBJ2-3, with D maybe TRBD1 (6 bases). Deletions cut 4 bases from V and 2 bases from J, with 13 bases between. CDR3 size: 15 residues. Germline V gene data show CDR1 as LNHDA and CDR2 as SQIVND (reference sequence). The CDR3 nucleotides are TGTGCCAGTAGTAGTCCGGGACATATCACAGATACGCAGTATTTT. It encodes CASSSPGHITDTQYF.

This CDR3 is CSVLGTRSTDTQYF. Here the CDR3 DNA reads TGCAGCGTTCTCGGGACAAGGAGCACAGATACGCAGTATTTT. This chain links TRBV29-1 with TRBJ2-3; possible D gene TRBD1, 6 bases. V was trimmed by 5 bases and J by 0 bases, leaving 12 bases between them. The germline gives CDR1 SQVTM, CDR2 ANQGSEA. CDR3 length: 14 amino acids.

V is TRBV2 and J is TRBJ1-5, with a possible D match to TRBD1 (5 bases). Germline V CDR1 and CDR2: SNHLY, FYNNEI. The CDR3 length is 16 residues. V lost 7 bases, J lost 2 bases, and 18 bases lay in between. CDR3 loop: CASKLGGSGGNQPQHF. CDR3 nucleotides: TGTGCCAGCAAACTGGGGGGGAGTGGTGGCAATCAGCCCCAGCATTTT. The full variable domain, completed using reference TRBV2 and TRBJ1-5, is EPEVTQTPSHQVTQMGQEVILRCVPISNHLYFYWYRQILGQKVEFLVSFYNNEISEKSEIFDDQFSVERPDGSNFTLKIRSTKLEDSAMYFCASKLGGSGGNQPQHFGDGTRLSIL.

This clone came up a few times. The genes are TRBV5-1 and TRBJ2-6; D is possibly TRBD1 (5 bases). The CDR3 loop spans 15 amino acids. Germline assignment: CDR1 SGHRS and CDR2 YFSETQ. V gave up 4 bases and J gave up 4 bases, with 12 bases separating them. CDR3: CASSPQGSGANVLTF. The CDR3 bases are TGCGCCAGCAGCCCCCAGGGATCCGGGGCCAACGTCCTGACTTTC.

J is TRBJ2-5 and V is TRBV6-1, with D perhaps TRBD1 (6 bases). V lost 2 bases, J lost 5 bases, and 12 bases lay in between. Germline CDR1 is MNHNS and CDR2 is SASEGT. CDR3 length equals 14 residues. CDR3 amino acids: CASSEWGRGETQYF. Here the CDR3 DNA reads TGTGCCAGCAGTGAATGGGGGCGAGGGGAGACCCAGTACTTC.

The rearrangement joins TRBV6-5 to TRBJ2-5, with TRBD2 matching 9 bases. The germline V gene has CDR1 MNHEY and CDR2 SVGAGI. The CDR3 sequence is 16 residues long. V shed 4 bases and J 1 base; nucleotides not matched to a gene: 7. The CDR3 spells CASSSRLAEFQETQYF. The CDR3 DNA reads as TGTGCCAGCAGTTCTAGACTAGCGGAGTTCCAAGAGACCCAGTACTTC.

The V and J genes are TRBV12-5 and TRBJ1-5; D perhaps matches TRBD1 (5 bases). The CDR3 sequence is 14 residues long. Germline CDR1 and CDR2: LGHNT and FRNRAP. Trimming removed 1 base at V and 3 bases at J, with 7 bases between. The chain's CDR3 is CASGLGRVNQPQHF. The CDR3 bases are TGTGCTAGTGGTTTGGGCAGGGTCAATCAGCCCCAGCATTTT.

This chain joins TRBV25-1 and TRBJ2-1; no clear D gene. The V gene lost 0 bases and the J gene lost 5 bases, with 2 bases spanning the gap. Germline assignment: CDR1 MGHDK and CDR2 SYGVNS. This CDR3 has 12 amino acids. CDR3 bases: TGTGCCAGCAGTGAATATAACAATGAGCAGTTCTTC. Protein product: CASSEYNNEQFF.

The V and J genes are TRBV5-1 and TRBJ2-6; 7 bases fit TRBD1. V dropped 2 bases and J dropped 0; count of bases not matched to a gene: 2. Per the germline V gene, CDR1 is SGHRS and CDR2 is YFSETQ. The CDR3 has 16 amino acids. The CDR3 sequence: CASSFTGVSGANVLTF. In nucleotides, the CDR3 is TGCGCCAGCAGCTTCACAGGGGTCTCTGGGGCCAACGTCCTGACTTTC.

This clone was counted only a few times. This chain joins TRBV6-1 and TRBJ1-2, with no clear D. The ends were cut back, 2 bases at V and 0 bases at J, with 13 bases in the middle. CDR3 size: 16 residues. CDR1 and CDR2 (germline): MNHNS, SASEGT. The CDR3 DNA reads TGTGCCAGCAGTGAACAGTGGGCAATTACTAACTATGGCTACACCTTC. Its protein product is CASSEQWAITNYGYTF.

A few counts support this clone. The V gene is TRBV5-1, the J gene TRBJ1-1; D gene ambiguous. Trimming cost V 0 bases and J 2 bases, with 8 bases left between them. The CDR3 consists of 14 residues. Germline V gene lookup returns CDR1 SGHRS and CDR2 YFSETQ. CDR3 sequence: CASSLGGFNTEAFF. The CDR3 DNA reads TGCGCCAGCAGCTTGGGAGGGTTTAACACTGAAGCTTTCTTT.

A single count supports this clone. The genes are TRBV12-5 and TRBJ2-7; TRBD2 is a possible D gene (6 bases). V lost 8 bases and J lost 6, with 17 bases in between. The CDR3 loop spans 13 amino acids. The V gene's germline CDR1 is LGHNT and CDR2 FRNRAP. CDR3 nucleotides: TGTGCTAGTCGGAGGGACTTTCCCCTCGAGCAGTACTTC. It yields the protein CASRRDFPLEQYF.

This clone appeared a single time. The chain carries TRBV6-1 and TRBJ1-2; 10 nucleotides agree with TRBD1. V lost 2 bases to trimming and J lost 5 bases; unmatched junction nucleotides: 11. CDR1 and CDR2 from the germline V gene are MNHNS and SASEGT. CDR3 length: 17 amino acids. The CDR3 coding sequence is TGTGCCAGCAGTGAACTCGGGACAGGGGTCGAGGTATATGGCTACACCTTC. It is translated as CASSELGTGVEVYGYTF.

J is TRBJ1-2 and V is TRBV6-5; TRBD1 matches 7 bases. V lost 8 bases to trimming and J lost 1 base; unmatched junction nucleotides: 7. CDR3 size: 14 residues. Germline V gives CDR1 MNHEY, CDR2 SVGAGI. The CDR3 reads CASLDRRRNYGYTF. The CDR3 region has the DNA TGTGCCAGCCTGGACAGGCGGCGTAACTATGGCTACACCTTC.

This rearrangement joins TRBV19 to TRBJ1-5; unclear D gene. CDR3 length equals 13 residues. Germline V gives CDR1 LNHDA, CDR2 SQIVND (reference sequence). The germline V and J ends were trimmed by 5 bases and 1 base, with 6 bases remaining between them. The CDR3 reads CASSSESNQPQHF. In nucleotides, the CDR3 is TGTGCCAGTAGTTCGGAGAGCAATCAGCCCCAGCATTTT.

This clone was seen a handful of times. This chain uses TRBV9 with TRBJ2-7; possibly TRBD2 for D (7 bases). This CDR3 has 14 amino acids. Germline V lookup: CDR1 SGDLS, CDR2 YYNGEE. V was shortened by 0 bases and J by 3 bases, with 10 bases between the two germline ends. CDR3 residues: CASSVEGGLYEQYF. As DNA, the CDR3 is TGTGCCAGCAGCGTAGAGGGGGGGCTCTACGAGCAGTACTTC.

The chain couples TRBV19 to TRBJ2-7; TRBD2 agrees at 9 bases. V shed 5 bases, J shed 4 bases, and the junction held 6 bases outside the gene matches. Germline V gene lookup returns CDR1 LNHDA and CDR2 SQIVND (reference sequence). The CDR3 sequence is 14 residues long. The CDR3 loop reads CASSLGLALYEQYF. In DNA, the CDR3 is TGTGCCAGTAGTTTGGGACTAGCCTTGTACGAGCAGTACTTC.

This clone was counted only a few times. The rearrangement uses TRBV5-8 and TRBJ2-1, with TRBD1 matching 7 bases. V dropped 3 bases and J dropped 7; count of bases not matched to a gene: 10. Germline V gives CDR1 SGHTS, CDR2 YDEGEE. The CDR3 has 15 amino acids. The CDR3 DNA is TGTGCCAGCAGCTCAGGGGGTAGTCGTTTGAATGAGCAGTTCTTC. Its protein product is CASSSGGSRLNEQFF.